The 27 T cell receptor beta chains presented below share a single source sample, sequenced in a study of blood T cell repertoires in COVID-19. The protocol was immunoSEQ multiplex PCR, while the TCRdb copy is restricted to in-frame clones and leaves out a portion. The data contain about 170,000 clones, roughly 78% of them seen just once; the ten biggest clones take up over 15%. Material for sequencing was PBMCs or T cells enriched from blood (not recorded which). The origin of the receptors is a woman between 65 and 79 years old in a cohort exposed to, infected with or recovered from COVID-19 (not recorded which).

This chain joins TRBV2 and TRBJ1-1; D is unclear. Looked up from germline, CDR1 is SNHLY and CDR2 is FYNNEI. The ends were cut back, 6 bases at V and 4 bases at J, with 12 bases in the middle. The CDR3 loop spans 13 amino acids. The CDR3 DNA follows: TGTGCCAGCAGAGGAGTGGCGGGCACTGAAGCTTTCTTT. It is translated as CASRGVAGTEAFF.

The J gene is TRBJ1-1, the V gene TRBV5-1; TRBD1 matches at 10 bases. CDR1 SGHRS and CDR2 YFSETQ come from the germline V gene. The ends lost 4 bases at V and 10 bases at J; junction bases unmatched: 13. This CDR3 spans 15 amino acids. CDR3 residues: CASSPGQGPVRGAFF. Written as DNA, the CDR3 is TGCGCCAGCAGCCCGGGACAGGGGCCGGTTAGGGGAGCTTTCTTT.

The CDR3 DNA follows: TGTGCCAGCAGGCCACATGGGACTGGGACCTACGAGCAGTACTTC. Encoded protein: CASRPHGTGTYEQYF. This sequence joins TRBV28 and TRBJ2-7; a weak D match, TRBD2 (6 bases). The CDR3 has 15 residues. The ends were cut back, 6 bases at V and 2 bases at J, with 17 bases in the middle. Per the germline V gene, CDR1 is MDHEN and CDR2 is SYDVKM.

This clone was observed many times. The sample carries other DNA sequences with the same CDR3. The chain employs TRBV3-1 (or the pseudogene TRBV3-2) and TRBJ2-3; 10 bases fit TRBD2. The CDR3 consists of 16 residues. The trim removed 4 bases at V and 0 bases at J, leaving 4 bases unmatched. Germline V gene lookup returns CDR1 LGHDT and CDR2 YNNKEL (reference sequence). CDR3 DNA sequence: TGTGCCAGCAGCCTAGCGGGGGGCCCGAGCACAGATACGCAGTATTTT. Translated: CASSLAGGPSTDTQYF.

The V gene is TRBV28, the J gene TRBJ2-7; possibly TRBD1 for D (5 bases). This CDR3 has 14 amino acids. From germline, CDR1 is MDHEN and CDR2 SYDVKM. With 5 bases removed from V and 8 bases from J, the gap between germline ends came to 19 bases. This CDR3 is CASSLLAQAEKQYF. The CDR3 DNA is TGTGCCAGCAGTCTCCTGGCACAGGCTGAAAAGCAGTACTTC.

In this sample, this clone turned up a few times. The rearrangement links TRBV11-3 to TRBJ2-3; no clear D. Trimming took 7 bases from V and 6 from J, leaving 11 bases between them. This CDR3 comprises 12 residues. CDR1 and CDR2 (germline): SGHNT, YENEEA. The CDR3 DNA reads as TGTGCCAGCACCCGACGGAGTGATACGCAGTATTTT. Translation gives CASTRRSDTQYF.

The chain has TRBV7-9 and TRBJ1-5, with unresolved D. The ends were cut back, 2 bases at V and 4 bases at J, with 3 bases in the middle. The germline V gene encodes CDR1 SEHNR and CDR2 FQNEAQ (reference sequence). The CDR3 totals 12 residues. The CDR3 bases are TGTGCCAGCAGCTTACAGAATCAGCCCCAGCATTTT. This translates into CASSLQNQPQHF.

V and J are TRBV7-2 and TRBJ2-1, with a possible D match to TRBD1 (5 bases). V dropped 1 base and J dropped 3 bases, with 10 bases sitting between them. This CDR3 has 15 residues. Germline lookup yields CDR1 SGHTA and CDR2 FQGNSA. The CDR3 DNA follows: TGTGCCAGCAGCTTAGATGTCCAGGGCTACAATGAGCAGTTCTTC. Encoded protein: CASSLDVQGYNEQFF. The complete variable domain, with remaining parts taken from reference TRBV7-2 and TRBJ2-1, reads GAGVSQSPSNKVTEKGKDVELRCDPISGHTALYWYRQSLGQGLEFLIYFQGNSAPDKSGLPSDRFSAERTGGSVSTLTIQRTQQEDSAVYLCASSLDVQGYNEQFFGPGTRLTVL.

This chain links TRBV5-1 with TRBJ2-7; possible D gene TRBD2, 6 bases. Germline assignment: CDR1 SGHRS and CDR2 YFSETQ. The germline V and J ends were trimmed by 4 bases and 6 bases, with 20 bases remaining between them. The CDR3 spans 15 residues. CDR3 sequence: CASSPIGDSVGEQYF. The CDR3, as DNA: TGCGCCAGCAGCCCCATCGGGGACTCCGTAGGCGAGCAGTACTTC.

This chain connects TRBV6-5 to TRBJ2-3; 7 bases match TRBD1. CDR1 is MNHEY and CDR2 is SVGAGI in the germline V gene. Germline trimming cut 6 bases from V and 4 bases from J; bases unmatched to any gene: 7. This CDR3 region has 14 residues. The CDR3 loop reads CASSRRQGADTQYF. CDR3 DNA: TGTGCCAGCAGCCGGAGACAGGGTGCAGATACGCAGTATTTT.

A few counts support this clone. V is TRBV5-1 and J is TRBJ2-2; 8 bases fit TRBD2. V shed 4 bases, J shed 1 base, and the junction held 3 bases outside the gene matches. This CDR3 region has 15 residues. CDR1 is SGHRS and CDR2 is YFSETQ in the germline V gene. CDR3 loop: CASSQLAGNTGELFF. The CDR3 nucleotides are TGCGCCAGCAGCCAGCTAGCGGGGAACACCGGGGAGCTGTTTTTT.

The rearrangement links TRBV9 to TRBJ2-5; no clear D gene. Germline V gene lookup returns CDR1 SGDLS and CDR2 YYNGEE. Trimming removed 3 bases at V and 5 bases at J, with 17 bases between. This CDR3 has 15 amino acids. CDR3 DNA sequence: TGTGCCAGCAGCGCTAGTCCCCTCGACTCCGAGACCCAGTACTTC. This gives the protein CASSASPLDSETQYF.

J is TRBJ2-3 and V is TRBV7-9; D ambiguous. The CDR3 is 13 amino acids. The V gene's germline CDR1 is SEHNR and CDR2 FQNEAQ (reference sequence). V was trimmed by 3 bases and J by 2 bases, leaving 6 bases between them. CDR3 nucleotide sequence: TGTGCCAGCAGCTTTTCCTCCACAGATACGCAGTATTTT. Its protein is CASSFSSTDTQYF. Based on the CDR3 plus reference TRBV7-9 and TRBJ2-3, the full variable domain is DTGVSQNPRHKITKRGQNVTFRCDPISEHNRLYWYRQTLGQGPEFLTYFQNEAQLEKSRLLSDRFSAERPKGSFSTLEIQRTEQGDSAMYLCASSFSSTDTQYFGPGTRLTVL.

The chain joins TRBV3-1 (or the pseudogene TRBV3-2) to TRBJ2-6; D is unresolved. Germline CDR1 reads LGHDT; CDR2 reads YNNKEL (reference sequence). The V and J ends lost 5 bases and 0 bases respectively, with 8 bases between them. The CDR3 covers 15 residues. The CDR3 here is CASSIGSSGANVLTF. The CDR3 region has the DNA TGTGCCAGCAGCATTGGTAGCTCTGGGGCCAACGTCCTGACTTTC.

This sequence joins TRBV27 and TRBJ1-1, with D perhaps matching TRBD1 (6 bases). Germline V gene data show CDR1 as MNHEY and CDR2 as SMNVEV (reference sequence). The length of the CDR3 is 15 residues. Deletions cut 2 bases from V and 1 base from J, with 11 bases between. CDR3 sequence: CASSLKAGANTEAFF. In DNA, the CDR3 is TGTGCCAGCAGTTTAAAGGCAGGGGCGAACACTGAAGCTTTCTTT.

The V call is TRBV28, the J call TRBJ2-2; D remains ambiguous. Germline V gene lookup returns CDR1 MDHEN and CDR2 SYDVKM. The CDR3 has 13 residues. V lost 3 bases, J lost 1 base, and 3 bases lay in between. CDR3 amino acids: CASSFRNTGELFF. The CDR3 DNA follows: TGTGCCAGCAGTTTTCGGAACACCGGGGAGCTGTTTTTT. The variable domain in full, completed from reference TRBV28 and TRBJ2-2, reads DVKVTQSSRYLVKRTGEKVFLECVQDMDHENMFWYRQDPGLGLRLIYFSYDVKMKEKGDIPEGYSVSREKKERFSLILESASTNQTSMYLCASSFRNTGELFFGEGSRLTVL.

V and J are TRBV19 and TRBJ2-7, with D unclear. The CDR3 contains 14 residues. The germline gives CDR1 LNHDA, CDR2 SQIVND (reference sequence). Between the trimmed V and J ends, which lost 3 bases and 2 bases, there was a span of 11 bases. CDR3 in amino acids: CASSMRQAAYEQYF. In DNA form, the CDR3 reads TGTGCCAGTAGTATGCGTCAGGCCGCCTACGAGCAGTACTTC. Full variable domain (outside the CDR3, taken from reference TRBV19 and TRBJ2-7): DGGITQSPKYLFRKEGQNVTLSCEQNLNHDAMYWYRQDPGQGLRLIYYSQIVNDFQKGDIAEGYSVSREKKESFPLTVTSAQKNPTAFYLCASSMRQAAYEQYFGPGTRLTVT.

The rearrangement links TRBV7-8 to TRBJ2-5, with 9 bases aligning to TRBD1. The germline gives CDR1 SGHVS, CDR2 FQNEAQ. This CDR3 has 14 amino acids. J was trimmed by 7 bases and V by 3 bases; bases with no gene match: 6. The CDR3 DNA sequence: TGTGCCAGCAGCTTGGACAGGGGCGCGGGGACCCAGTACTTC. Protein product: CASSLDRGAGTQYF.

The chain links TRBV18 to TRBJ1-5; D uncertain. CDR3 length: 14 amino acids. Germline lookup yields CDR1 KGHSH and CDR2 LQKENI. Trimming left V 2 bases short and J 5 bases short, with 10 bases between. In DNA, the CDR3 is TGTGCCAGCTCACCATCCGGGGTCTATCAGCCCCAGCATTTT. Translated: CASSPSGVYQPQHF.

The rearrangement links TRBV4-2 to TRBJ2-1, with D tentatively TRBD2 (5 bases). The CDR3 contains 14 residues. Germline V gives CDR1 LGHNA, CDR2 YNFKEQ. The ends were cut back, 8 bases at V and 7 bases at J, with 18 bases in the middle. CDR3 sequence: CASQTLRERNEQFF. The DNA for the CDR3 is TGTGCCAGCCAGACGTTGAGGGAAAGGAATGAGCAGTTCTTC.

The chain joins TRBV30 to TRBJ2-3; 10 positions match TRBD1. Trimming took 3 bases from V and 3 from J; bases not matched to a gene: 6. From germline, CDR1 is GTSNPN and CDR2 SVGIG (reference sequence). This CDR3 has 15 residues. CDR3 bases: TGTGCCTGGAGGGACGGGACAGGGGAAACAGATACGCAGTATTTT. Translated, it gives CAWRDGTGETDTQYF. Full variable domain (missing parts from reference TRBV30 and TRBJ2-3): SQTIHQWPATLVQPVGSPLSLECTVEGTSNPNLYWYRQAAGRGLQLLFYSVGIGQISSEVPQNLSASRPQDRQFILSSKKLLLSDSGFYLCAWRDGTGETDTQYFGPGTRLTVL.

The chain combines TRBV18 with TRBJ2-5; 7 bases are shared with TRBD1. Germline CDR1 KGHSH, CDR2 LQKENI. J lost 3 bases, V lost 2 bases, and 6 bases had no gene match. The CDR3 is 15 residues long. CDR3 residues: CASSPSRDRKETQYF. CDR3 bases: TGTGCCAGCTCACCATCCCGGGACAGAAAAGAGACCCAGTACTTC. Variable domain in full (rest from reference TRBV18 and TRBJ2-5): NAGVMQNPRHLVRRRGQEARLRCSPMKGHSHVYWYRQLPEEGLKFMVYLQKENIIDESGMPKERFSAEFPKEGPSILRIQQVVRGDSAAYFCASSPSRDRKETQYFGPGTRLLVL.

V and J are TRBV5-6 and TRBJ2-5; no clear D gene. With 0 bases removed from V and 2 bases from J, the gap between germline ends came to 11 bases. The CDR3 has 15 residues. Germline loops: CDR1 SGHDT, CDR2 YYEEEE. In DNA form, the CDR3 reads TGTGCCAGCAGCTTGGTTGTGGGCCCGCAAGAGACCCAGTACTTC. Protein product: CASSLVVGPQETQYF.

J is TRBJ1-2 and V is TRBV28, with 7 bases that match TRBD1. The CDR3 sequence is 18 residues long. Germline V gene sequence: CDR1 MDHEN, CDR2 SYDVKM. Unmatched junction bases numbered 11, after V lost 1 base and J lost 0 bases. The DNA for the CDR3 is TGTGCCAGCAGTTTATTTAAGGGGGCGACCTCTTCTAACTATGGCTACACCTTC. Translated, it gives CASSLFKGATSSNYGYTF.

The chain recombines TRBV24-1 with TRBJ2-3, with 11 bases that match TRBD2. The trim removed 4 bases at V and 0 bases at J, leaving 2 bases unmatched. The CDR3 is made up of 16 amino acids. CDR1 is KGHDR, CDR2 SFDVKD, per germline. CDR3 sequence reads: CATSERTSGSTDTQYF. The CDR3 DNA follows: TGTGCCACCAGTGAAAGGACTAGCGGGAGCACAGATACGCAGTATTTT.

The rearrangement uses TRBV11-3 and TRBJ1-2, with 8 positions matching TRBD1. The CDR3 is 12 residues long. Germline V lookup: CDR1 SGHNT, CDR2 YENEEA. The V and J ends lost 5 bases and 9 bases, in that order; junction bases with no gene match: 5. The CDR3 is CASSPRTGRYTF. DNA of the CDR3: TGTGCCAGCAGCCCTCGGACAGGGCGCTACACCTTC.

The rearrangement uses TRBV9 and TRBJ2-7, with D perhaps TRBD2 (5 bases). Germline V CDR1 and CDR2: SGDLS, YYNGEE. V lost 2 bases to trimming and J lost 0 bases, with 12 bases between them. This CDR3 is built from 15 residues. Here the CDR3 reads CASSVGSAFSYEQYF. The CDR3 coding sequence is TGTGCCAGCAGCGTTGGTAGCGCCTTCTCCTACGAGCAGTACTTC. The complete variable domain, with remaining parts taken from reference TRBV9 and TRBJ2-7, reads DSGVTQTPKHLITATGQRVTLRCSPRSGDLSVYWYQQSLDQGLQFLIQYYNGEERAKGNILERFSAQQFPDLHSELNLSSLELGDSALYFCASSVGSAFSYEQYFGPGTRLTVT.